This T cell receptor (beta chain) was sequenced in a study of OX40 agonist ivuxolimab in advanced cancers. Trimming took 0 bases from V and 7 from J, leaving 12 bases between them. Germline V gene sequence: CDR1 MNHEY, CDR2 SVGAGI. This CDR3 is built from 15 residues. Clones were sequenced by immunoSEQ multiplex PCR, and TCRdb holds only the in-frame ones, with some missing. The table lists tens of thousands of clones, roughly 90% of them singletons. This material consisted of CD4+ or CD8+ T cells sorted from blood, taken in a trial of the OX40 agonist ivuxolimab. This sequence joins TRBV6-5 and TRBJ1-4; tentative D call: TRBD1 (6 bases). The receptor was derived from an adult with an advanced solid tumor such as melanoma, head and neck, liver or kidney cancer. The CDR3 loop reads CASSYSPGAAEKLFF. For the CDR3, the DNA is TGTGCCAGCAGTTACTCGCCGGGGGCGGCTGAAAAACTGTTTTTT.